These 7 T cell receptor beta chains were sequenced from one sample in a study of blood T cells in healthy people across ages. Primed by a sample-barcoded 5' primer and a J-beta primer mix, a second PCR proceeded for about 6 to 11 cycles. TCRdb reanalysed the 5' RACE reads using MiXCR and keeps one entry per CDR3 protein. The sample contains about 720,000 distinct CDR3 sequences, 20% to 25% of which appear only once. The same data also went into a second study, on T cells of mothers and their children.

Sequences were obtained from blood. The receptor set was obtained from a boy under 18 in good health.

The V gene is TRBV5-1, the J gene TRBJ2-5, with 7 bases aligning to TRBD1. The V gene end was trimmed by 2 bases and the J gene end by 5 bases; junction bases not matched to a gene: 6. CDR1 and CDR2 from the germline V gene are SGHRS and YFSETQ. The CDR3 totals 14 residues. The CDR3 here is CASSFPTGKETQYF. DNA of the CDR3: TGCGCCAGCAGCTTCCCGACAGGGAAGGAGACCCAGTACTTC.

The chain is built from TRBV29-1 and TRBJ2-1; 7 bases match TRBD2. The V gene end was trimmed by 3 bases and the J gene end by 6 bases; junction bases not matched to a gene: 5. The germline V gene encodes CDR1 SQVTM and CDR2 ANQGSEA. The CDR3 consists of 13 residues. The CDR3 DNA reads as TGCAGCGTTGAGCGGGAGAGCCTCAATGAGCAGTTCTTC. Residues: CSVERESLNEQFF.

V gene TRBV7-8 combines with J gene TRBJ2-5; 9 bases map to TRBD2. Gene TRBJ2-1 matches the end of the DNA better, so the J call may be wrong. This CDR3 contains 16 residues. Per germline, CDR1 SGHVS and CDR2 FQNEAQ. The CDR3 loop reads CASSSDIAGVHGEQFF. For the CDR3, the DNA is TGTGCCAGCAGCTCCGATATAGCGGGAGTTCACGGTGAGCAGTTCTTC.

About this clonotype itself: One end of the junction fails to match germline, which may point to a read error. This chain links TRBV2 with TRBJ2-7; tentatively, D is TRBD1 or TRBD2 (6 bases each). The closer fit of TRBJ2-6 to the DNA end suggests the J call may be wrong. Germline lookup yields CDR1 SNHLY and CDR2 FYNNEI. The CDR3 length is 19 residues. The chain's CDR3 is CTSSEAEGRGYSGANVLTF. For the CDR3, the DNA is TGTACCAGCAGTGAAGCGGAGGGCAGGGGCTACTCTGGGGCCAACGTCCTGACTTTC.

Notes on this clonotype: Germline and junction disagree at one end, which may indicate a read error. This chain uses TRBV7-7 with TRBJ2-5; 10 bases map to TRBD1. The CDR3 spans 17 residues. Germline V gene data show CDR1 as SSHAT and CDR2 as FNYEAQ (reference sequence). Here the CDR3 DNA reads TGTGCTAGCAGCTCCACCCTTGACAGGGGGCGAGAGGAGACCCAGTACTTC. Amino acid sequence: CASSSTLDRGREETQYF.

V is TRBV2 and J is TRBJ1-3; 9 bases match TRBD1. The V gene's germline CDR1 is SNHLY and CDR2 FYNNEI. Trimming cost V 5 bases and J 4 bases; bases outside gene matches: 6. This CDR3 is 15 amino acids long. The CDR3 sequence is CASSWDRDYGNTIYF. CDR3 DNA sequence: TGTGCCAGCAGTTGGGACAGGGATTACGGAAACACCATATATTTT.

The rearrangement joins TRBV29-1 to TRBJ1-1; 8 bases match TRBD1. This CDR3 contains 12 residues. CDR1 and CDR2 (germline): SQVTM, ANQGSEA. The ends lost 4 bases at V and 6 bases at J; junction bases unmatched: 4. The chain's CDR3 is CSVVRTGSEAFF. CDR3 DNA: TGCAGCGTTGTAAGGACAGGGTCTGAAGCTTTCTTT.